This T cell receptor beta chain originates from a study of a mutant IDH1 vaccine in newly diagnosed glioma. TCRdb's table, derived via immunoSEQ multiplex PCR, lists solely in-frame clones and lacks some. The sample lists tens of thousands of clones, roughly 75% occurring once. This clone has only one observation. Its matching antigen is unknown. Time point here: week 35, safety follow-up. Each vaccine dose was 300 ug of mutant IDH1 20-mer peptide, with topical imiquimod. The CDR3 has 15 residues. Germline V lookup: CDR1 LGHNT, CDR2 FRNRAP. The V and J ends lost 0 bases and 4 bases, in that order; junction bases with no gene match: 3.

The V and J genes are TRBV12-5 and TRBJ2-1, with 7 bases lining up with TRBD2. The source is a woman in her forties with glioma. Material: PBMCs, obtained from a glioma patient whose treatment included an IDH1 peptide vaccine. The CDR3 DNA reads as TGTGCTAGTGGTTTGGTACGGGGGGTTTACAATGAGCAGTTCTTC. It is translated as CASGLVRGVYNEQFF.